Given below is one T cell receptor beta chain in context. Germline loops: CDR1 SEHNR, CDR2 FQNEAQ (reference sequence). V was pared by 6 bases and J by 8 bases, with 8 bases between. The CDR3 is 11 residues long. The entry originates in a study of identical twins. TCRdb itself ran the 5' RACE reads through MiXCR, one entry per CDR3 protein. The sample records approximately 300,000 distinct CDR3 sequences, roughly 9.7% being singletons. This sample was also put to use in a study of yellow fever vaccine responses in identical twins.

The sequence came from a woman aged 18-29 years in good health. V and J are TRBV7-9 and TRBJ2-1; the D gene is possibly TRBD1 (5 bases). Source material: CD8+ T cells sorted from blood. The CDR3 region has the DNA TGTGCCAGCAGTATGGGGCATGAGCAGTTCTTC. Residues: CASSMGHEQFF.